This TCR beta chain was captured in a study of blood T cell repertoires in COVID-19. Method: immunoSEQ multiplex PCR; TCRdb's copy keeps in-frame clones and lacks some. The sample records 200,000 to 250,000 clones, roughly 80% being singletons. The receptor was isolated from a woman aged 45-60 years with acute or convalescent COVID-19. The sequenced sample was peripheral blood.

CDR3 bases: TGTGCTACAGCCCCGGGGGGGGGAGGTTACGAGCAGTACTTC. Protein: CATAPGGGGYEQYF. V gene TRBV27 combines with J gene TRBJ2-7, with 8 bases aligning to TRBD2. The V gene's germline CDR1 is MNHEY and CDR2 SMNVEV (reference sequence). The CDR3 runs to 14 residues.